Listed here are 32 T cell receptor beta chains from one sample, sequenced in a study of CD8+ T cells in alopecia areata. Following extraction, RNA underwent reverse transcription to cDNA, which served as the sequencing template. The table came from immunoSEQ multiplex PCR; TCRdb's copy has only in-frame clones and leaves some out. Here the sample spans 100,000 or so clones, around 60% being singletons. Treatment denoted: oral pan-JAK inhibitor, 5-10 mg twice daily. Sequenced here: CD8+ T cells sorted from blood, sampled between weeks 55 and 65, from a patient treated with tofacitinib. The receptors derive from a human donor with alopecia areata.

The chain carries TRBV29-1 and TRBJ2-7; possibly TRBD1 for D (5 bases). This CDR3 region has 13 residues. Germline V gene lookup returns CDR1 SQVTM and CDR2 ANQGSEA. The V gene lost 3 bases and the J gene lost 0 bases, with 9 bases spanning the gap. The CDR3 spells CSVDFDSSYEQYF. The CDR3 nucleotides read TGCAGCGTTGACTTTGACAGCTCCTACGAGCAGTACTTC.

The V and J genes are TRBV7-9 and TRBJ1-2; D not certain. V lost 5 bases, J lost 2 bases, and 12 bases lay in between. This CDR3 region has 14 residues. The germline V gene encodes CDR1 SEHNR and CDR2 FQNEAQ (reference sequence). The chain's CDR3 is CASSLRGQNYGYTF. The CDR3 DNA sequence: TGTGCCAGCAGCCTCCGAGGTCAGAACTATGGCTACACCTTC.

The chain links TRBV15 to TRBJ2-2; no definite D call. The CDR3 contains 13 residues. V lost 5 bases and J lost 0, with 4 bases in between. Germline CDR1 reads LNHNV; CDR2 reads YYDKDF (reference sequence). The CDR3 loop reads CATSGSNTGELFF. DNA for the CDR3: TGTGCCACCAGCGGATCGAACACCGGGGAGCTGTTTTTT.

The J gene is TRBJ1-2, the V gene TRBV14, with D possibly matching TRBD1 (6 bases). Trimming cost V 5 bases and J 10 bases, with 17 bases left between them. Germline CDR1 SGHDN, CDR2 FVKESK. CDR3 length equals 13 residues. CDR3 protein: CASSDYSGDLYTF. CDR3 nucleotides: TGTGCCAGCAGCGATTACTCAGGGGACCTCTACACCTTC. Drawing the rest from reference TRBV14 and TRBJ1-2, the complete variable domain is EAGVTQFPSHSVIEKGQTVTLRCDPISGHDNLYWYRRVMGKEIKFLLHFVKESKQDESGMPNNRFLAERTGGTYSTLKVQPAELEDSGVYFCASSDYSGDLYTFGSGTRLTVV.

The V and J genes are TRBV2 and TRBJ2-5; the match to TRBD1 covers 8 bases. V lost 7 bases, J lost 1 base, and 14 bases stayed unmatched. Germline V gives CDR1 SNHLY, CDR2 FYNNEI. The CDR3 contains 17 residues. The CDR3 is CASTEPPGTGVQETQYF. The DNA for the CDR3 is TGTGCCAGCACCGAGCCCCCGGGGACAGGAGTCCAAGAGACCCAGTACTTC.

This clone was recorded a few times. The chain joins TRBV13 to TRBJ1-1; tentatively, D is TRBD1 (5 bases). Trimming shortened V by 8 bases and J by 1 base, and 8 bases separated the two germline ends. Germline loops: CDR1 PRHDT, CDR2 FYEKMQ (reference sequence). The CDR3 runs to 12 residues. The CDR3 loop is CASGGRNTEAFF. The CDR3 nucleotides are TGTGCCAGCGGGGGGAGGAACACTGAAGCTTTCTTT.

This chain's CDR3 is CASSKGQQTPYEQYF. CDR3 bases: TGTGCCAGCAGCAAAGGGCAACAGACGCCCTACGAGCAGTACTTC. V usage is TRBV21-1 and J usage is TRBJ2-7; the table's D gene call, TRBD1, was not cross checked with the DNA. TRBV21-1 is a known pseudogene. This CDR3 region has 15 residues.

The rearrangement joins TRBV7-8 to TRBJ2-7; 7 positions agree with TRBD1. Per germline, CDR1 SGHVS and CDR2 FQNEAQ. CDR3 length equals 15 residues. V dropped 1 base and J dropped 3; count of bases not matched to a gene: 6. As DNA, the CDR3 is TGTGCCAGCAGCTTAGATCCAGGGGGTGGCTACGAGCAGTACTTC. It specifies CASSLDPGGGYEQYF.

CDR3 DNA sequence: TGCAGCGTTACTCCTGGACAGGGGGTCACTGAAGCTTTCTTT. It encodes CSVTPGQGVTEAFF. This chain links TRBV29-1 with TRBJ1-1, with 10 bases matching TRBD1. The junction had 7 bases not matched to a gene; V was cut back by 5 bases and J by 4 bases. This CDR3 spans 14 amino acids. Germline CDR1 and CDR2: SQVTM and ANQGSEA.

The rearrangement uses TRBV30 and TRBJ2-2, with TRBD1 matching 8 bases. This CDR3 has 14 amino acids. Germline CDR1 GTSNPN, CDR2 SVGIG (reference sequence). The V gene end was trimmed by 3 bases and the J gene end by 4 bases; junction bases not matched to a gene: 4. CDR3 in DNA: TGTGCCTGGAGGGCGGGACAGGTCACCGGGGAGCTGTTTTTT. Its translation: CAWRAGQVTGELFF.

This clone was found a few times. The CDR3 sequence: CASSYSGRNEQFF. The CDR3 region has the DNA TGTGCCAGCAGTTACTCTGGGCGGAATGAGCAGTTCTTC. V gene TRBV6-5 combines with J gene TRBJ2-1; D not certain. V dropped 0 bases and J dropped 7 bases, with 7 bases sitting between them. This CDR3 spans 13 amino acids. Per the germline V gene, CDR1 is MNHEY and CDR2 is SVGAGI.

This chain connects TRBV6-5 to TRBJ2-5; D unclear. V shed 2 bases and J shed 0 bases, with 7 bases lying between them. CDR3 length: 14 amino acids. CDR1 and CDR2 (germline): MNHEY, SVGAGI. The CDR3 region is CASSYKVYQETQYF. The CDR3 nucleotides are TGTGCCAGCAGTTACAAGGTTTACCAAGAGACCCAGTACTTC.

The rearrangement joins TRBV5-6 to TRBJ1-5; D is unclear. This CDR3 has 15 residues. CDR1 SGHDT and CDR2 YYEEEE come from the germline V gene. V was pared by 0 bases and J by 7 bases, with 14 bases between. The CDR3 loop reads CASSLGFQVGQPQHF. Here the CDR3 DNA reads TGTGCCAGCAGCTTGGGATTTCAGGTTGGACAGCCCCAGCATTTT.

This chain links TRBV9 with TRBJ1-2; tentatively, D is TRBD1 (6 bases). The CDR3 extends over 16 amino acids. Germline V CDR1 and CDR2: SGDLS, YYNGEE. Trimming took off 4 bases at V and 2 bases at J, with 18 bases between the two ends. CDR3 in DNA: TGTGCCAGCAGCCCGAGGGGGGGAGGCAGGAACTATGGCTACACCTTC. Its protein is CASSPRGGGRNYGYTF. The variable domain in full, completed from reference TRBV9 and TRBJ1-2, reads DSGVTQTPKHLITATGQRVTLRCSPRSGDLSVYWYQQSLDQGLQFLIQYYNGEERAKGNILERFSAQQFPDLHSELNLSSLELGDSALYFCASSPRGGGRNYGYTFGSGTRLTVV.

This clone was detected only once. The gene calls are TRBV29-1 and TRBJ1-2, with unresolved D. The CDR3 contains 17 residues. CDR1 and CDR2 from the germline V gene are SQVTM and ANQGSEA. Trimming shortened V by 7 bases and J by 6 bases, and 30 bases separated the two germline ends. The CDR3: CSAELLRSWRPDDGYTF. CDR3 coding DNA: TGCAGCGCCGAACTTCTTAGAAGTTGGAGGCCCGATGATGGCTACACCTTC.

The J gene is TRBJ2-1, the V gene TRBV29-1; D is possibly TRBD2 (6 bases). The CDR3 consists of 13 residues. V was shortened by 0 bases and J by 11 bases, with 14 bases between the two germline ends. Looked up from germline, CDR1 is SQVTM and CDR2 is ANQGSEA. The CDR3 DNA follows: TGCAGCGTTGAAGATGCCCGGACTACACAGCAGTTCTTC. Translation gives CSVEDARTTQQFF.

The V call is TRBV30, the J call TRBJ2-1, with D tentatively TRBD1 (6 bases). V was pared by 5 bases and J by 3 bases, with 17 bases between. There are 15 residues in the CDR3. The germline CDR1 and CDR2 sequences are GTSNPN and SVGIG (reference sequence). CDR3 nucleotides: TGTGCCTGGGTCCAACAGGGCCGGAGCTACAATGAGCAGTTCTTC. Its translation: CAWVQQGRSYNEQFF.

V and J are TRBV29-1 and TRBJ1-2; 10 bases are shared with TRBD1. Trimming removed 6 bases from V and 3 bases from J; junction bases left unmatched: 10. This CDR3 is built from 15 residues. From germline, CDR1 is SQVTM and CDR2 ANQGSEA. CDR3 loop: CSVPRGDRGDYGYTF. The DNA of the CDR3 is TGCAGCGTCCCCAGAGGGGACAGGGGAGACTATGGCTACACCTTC. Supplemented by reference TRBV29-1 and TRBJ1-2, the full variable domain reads SAVISQKPSRDICQRGTSLTIQCQVDSQVTMMFWYRQQPGQSLTLIATANQGSEATYESGFVIDKFPISRPNLTFSTLTVSNMSPEDSSIYLCSVPRGDRGDYGYTFGSGTRLTVV.

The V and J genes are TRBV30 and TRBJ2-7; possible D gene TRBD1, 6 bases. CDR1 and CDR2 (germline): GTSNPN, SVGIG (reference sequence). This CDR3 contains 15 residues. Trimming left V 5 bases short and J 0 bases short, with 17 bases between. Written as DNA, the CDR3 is TGTGCCTGGGAGGACAGAGCCTCCAGCTCCTACGAGCAGTACTTC. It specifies CAWEDRASSSYEQYF.

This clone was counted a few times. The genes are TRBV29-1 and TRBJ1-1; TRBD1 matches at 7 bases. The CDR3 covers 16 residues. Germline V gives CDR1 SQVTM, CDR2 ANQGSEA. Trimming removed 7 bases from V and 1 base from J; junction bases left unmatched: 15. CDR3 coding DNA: TGCAGCGCGGATGAAGGTGAGGGGGCTCGGAACACTGAAGCTTTCTTT. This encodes CSADEGEGARNTEAFF. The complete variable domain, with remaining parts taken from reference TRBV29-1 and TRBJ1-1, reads SAVISQKPSRDICQRGTSLTIQCQVDSQVTMMFWYRQQPGQSLTLIATANQGSEATYESGFVIDKFPISRPNLTFSTLTVSNMSPEDSSIYLCSADEGEGARNTEAFFGQGTRLTVV.

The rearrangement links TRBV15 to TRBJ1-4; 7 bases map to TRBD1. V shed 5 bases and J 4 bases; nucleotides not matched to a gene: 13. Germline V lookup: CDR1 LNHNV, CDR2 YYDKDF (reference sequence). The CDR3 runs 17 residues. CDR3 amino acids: CATSGPTGAAYNEKLFF. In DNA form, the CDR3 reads TGTGCCACCAGCGGTCCCACAGGGGCGGCTTATAATGAAAAACTGTTTTTT.

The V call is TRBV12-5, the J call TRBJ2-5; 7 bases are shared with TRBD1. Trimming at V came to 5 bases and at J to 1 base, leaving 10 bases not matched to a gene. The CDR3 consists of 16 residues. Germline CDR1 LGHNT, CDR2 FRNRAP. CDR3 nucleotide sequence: TGTGCTAGTGGTAACAGACAGGGAGATCGCCAAGAGACCCAGTACTTC. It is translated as CASGNRQGDRQETQYF. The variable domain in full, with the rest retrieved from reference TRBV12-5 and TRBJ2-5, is DARVTQTPRHKVTEMGQEVTMRCQPILGHNTVFWYRQTMMQGLELLAYFRNRAPLDDSGMPKDRFSAEMPDATLATLKIQPSEPRDSAVYFCASGNRQGDRQETQYFGPGTRLLVL.

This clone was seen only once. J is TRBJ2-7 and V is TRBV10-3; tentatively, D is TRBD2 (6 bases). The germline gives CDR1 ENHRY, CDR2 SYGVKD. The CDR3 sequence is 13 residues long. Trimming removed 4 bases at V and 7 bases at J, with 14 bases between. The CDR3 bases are TGTGCCATCAGTGGAGGAGGGGAAGGGGAGCAGTACTTC. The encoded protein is CAISGGGEGEQYF.

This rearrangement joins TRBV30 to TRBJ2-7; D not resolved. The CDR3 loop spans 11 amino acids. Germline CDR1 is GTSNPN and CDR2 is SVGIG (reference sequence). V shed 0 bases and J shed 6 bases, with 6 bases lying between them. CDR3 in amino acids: CAWSVGPEQYF. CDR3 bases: TGTGCCTGGAGTGTAGGCCCCGAGCAGTACTTC. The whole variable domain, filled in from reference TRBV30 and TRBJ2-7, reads SQTIHQWPATLVQPVGSPLSLECTVEGTSNPNLYWYRQAAGRGLQLLFYSVGIGQISSEVPQNLSASRPQDRQFILSSKKLLLSDSGFYLCAWSVGPEQYFGPGTRLTVT.

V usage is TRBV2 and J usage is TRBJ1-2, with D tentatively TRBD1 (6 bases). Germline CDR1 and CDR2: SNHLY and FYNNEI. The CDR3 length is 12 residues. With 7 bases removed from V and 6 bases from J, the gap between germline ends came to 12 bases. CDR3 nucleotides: TGTGCCAGCAACTACAGGGCGGATGGCTACACCTTC. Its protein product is CASNYRADGYTF.

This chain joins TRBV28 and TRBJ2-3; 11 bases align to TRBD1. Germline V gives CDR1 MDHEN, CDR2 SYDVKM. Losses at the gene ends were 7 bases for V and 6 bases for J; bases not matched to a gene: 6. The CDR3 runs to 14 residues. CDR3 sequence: CASNMDRGLDTQYF. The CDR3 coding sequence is TGTGCCAGCAACATGGACAGGGGGCTCGATACGCAGTATTTT.

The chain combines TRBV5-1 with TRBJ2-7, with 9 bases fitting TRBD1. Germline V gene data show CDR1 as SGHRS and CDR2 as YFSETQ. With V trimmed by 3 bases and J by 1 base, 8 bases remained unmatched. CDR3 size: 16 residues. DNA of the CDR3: TGCGCCAGCAGCTCCTCAGACAGGGGGAATTCCTACGAGCAGTACTTC. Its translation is CASSSSDRGNSYEQYF.

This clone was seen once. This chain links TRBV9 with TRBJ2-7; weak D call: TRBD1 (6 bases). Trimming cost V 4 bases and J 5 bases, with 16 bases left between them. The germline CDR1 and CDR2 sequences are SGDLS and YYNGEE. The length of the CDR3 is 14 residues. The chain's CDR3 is CASSLLGDNHEQYF. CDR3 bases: TGTGCCAGCAGCCTCCTGGGGGACAACCACGAGCAGTACTTC.

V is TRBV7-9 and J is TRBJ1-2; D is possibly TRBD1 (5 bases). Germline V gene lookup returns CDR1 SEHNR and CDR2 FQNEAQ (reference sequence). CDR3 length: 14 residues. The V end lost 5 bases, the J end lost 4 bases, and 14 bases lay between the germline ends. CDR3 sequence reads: CASSPQMTVYGYTF. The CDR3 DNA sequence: TGTGCCAGCAGCCCCCAAATGACAGTCTATGGCTACACCTTC.

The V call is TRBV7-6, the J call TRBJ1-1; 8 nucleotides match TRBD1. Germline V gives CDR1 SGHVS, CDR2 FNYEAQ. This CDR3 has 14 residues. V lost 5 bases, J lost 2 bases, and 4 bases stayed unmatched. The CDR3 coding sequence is TGTGCCAGCAGCGAGCAGGGGGCCAACACTGAAGCTTTCTTT. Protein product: CASSEQGANTEAFF. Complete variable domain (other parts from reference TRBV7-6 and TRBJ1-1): GAGVSQSPRYKVTKRGQDVALRCDPISGHVSLYWYRQALGQGPEFLTYFNYEAQQDKSGLPNDRFSAERPEGSISTLTIQRTEQRDSAMYRCASSEQGANTEAFFGQGTRLTVV.

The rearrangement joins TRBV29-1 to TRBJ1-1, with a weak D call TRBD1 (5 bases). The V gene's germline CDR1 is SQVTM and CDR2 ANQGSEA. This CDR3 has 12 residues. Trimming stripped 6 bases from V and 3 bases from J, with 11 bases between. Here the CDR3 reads CSVNRGDTEAFF. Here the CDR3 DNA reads TGCAGCGTGAACCGGGGGGACACTGAAGCTTTCTTT.

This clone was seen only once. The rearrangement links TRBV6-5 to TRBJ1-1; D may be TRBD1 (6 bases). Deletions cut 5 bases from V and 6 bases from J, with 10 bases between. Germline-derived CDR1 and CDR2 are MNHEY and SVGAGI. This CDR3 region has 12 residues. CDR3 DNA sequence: TGTGCCAGCAGTACAGGGAGTCCTGAAGCTTTCTTT. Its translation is CASSTGSPEAFF.